A single sample is the source of the 11 T cell receptor beta chains below, sequenced in a study of post-analysis software for immune sequencing data. Study conclusions and caveats: Five or six TRBV segments (TRBV5-6, TRBV5-1 and TRBV20-1 among them) occurred more frequently in patients than in controls.

These receptors are not linked to any known antigen. Unique molecular identifiers featured in each of the TCR beta cDNA libraries. TCRdb re-derived calls from the PCR reads in MiXCR, one entry per CDR3 protein. The data hold just over 250,000 distinct CDR3 sequences, with less than 40% observed a single time. The sample was blood. The source of these receptors is a girl aged 5-17 years with multiple sclerosis.

The V gene is TRBV20-1, the J gene TRBJ2-2; TRBD2 matches 7 bases. Germline assignment: CDR1 DFQATT and CDR2 SNEGSKA (reference sequence). The CDR3 contains 15 residues. The V and J ends lost 1 base and 1 base, in that order; junction bases with no gene match: 3. The CDR3 sequence: CSARVLAGNTGELFF. CDR3 bases: TGCAGTGCTAGAGTTTTAGCGGGGAACACCGGGGAGCTGTTTTTT.

This clonotype showed up many times. V usage is TRBV4-1 and J usage is TRBJ2-1; maybe TRBD2 (8 bases). This CDR3 spans 17 amino acids. In germline, CDR1 is MGHRA, CDR2 YSYEKL. V was pared by 5 bases and J by 0 bases, with 17 bases between. The CDR3 nucleotides are TGCGCCAGCAGCTCAATTAGCGGGACAGTCTCCTACAATGAGCAGTTCTTC. It yields the protein CASSSISGTVSYNEQFF.

In the case of this clonotype: A much larger clone differs by one base, so this may be a read error. The V and J genes are TRBV4-1 and TRBJ1-6, with D unclear. CDR3 size: 18 residues. CDR1 MGHRA and CDR2 YSYEKL come from the germline V gene. The CDR3 spells CASGQDRARSDSDSPLHF. CDR3 in DNA: TGCGCCAGCGGCCAAGATAGAGCGAGGTCGGACTCGGATTCACCCCTCCACTTT.

This clonotype was detected ten times or more. This sequence joins TRBV7-9 and TRBJ2-7; D gene ambiguous. V was trimmed by 1 base and J by 3 bases, leaving 7 bases between them. The CDR3 sequence is 13 residues long. Germline V gene lookup returns CDR1 SEHNR and CDR2 FQNEAQ (reference sequence). The CDR3 DNA reads TGTGCCAGCAGCTTAGGCAGCTACTACGAGCAGTACTTC. As protein: CASSLGSYYEQYF.

The chain employs TRBV4-1 and TRBJ2-5, with D possibly called TRBD1 or TRBD2 (5 bases each). The CDR3 runs to 15 residues. The V gene lost 0 bases and the J gene lost 5 bases, with 13 bases spanning the gap. Germline CDR1 and CDR2: MGHRA and YSYEKL. As DNA, the CDR3 is TGCGCCAGCAGCCAAGATGGACATCCGGGGGAGACCCAGTACTTC. Translation gives CASSQDGHPGETQYF.

The sample holds many counts of this clonotype. V and J are TRBV5-1 and TRBJ2-1; 8 bases line up with TRBD2. Germline V gene data show CDR1 as SGHRS and CDR2 as YFSETQ. Germline trimming cut 0 bases from V and 3 bases from J; bases unmatched to any gene: 2. This CDR3 has 15 residues. CDR3 in DNA: TGCGCCAGCAGCTTGGGGACTAGCAGCTACAATGAGCAGTTCTTC. Translating it yields CASSLGTSSYNEQFF.

This clonotype appeared many times. V gene TRBV27 combines with J gene TRBJ2-7; TRBD1 matches 8 bases. V was pared by 4 bases and J by 6 bases, with 8 bases of the junction left unmatched. The CDR3 sequence is 14 residues long. The germline CDR1 and CDR2 sequences are MNHEY and SMNVEV (reference sequence). The CDR3 spells CASSSDRALGEQYF. CDR3 nucleotides: TGTGCCAGCAGTTCGGACAGGGCTTTGGGCGAGCAGTACTTC.

The chain couples TRBV3-1 to TRBJ2-2; D possibly corresponds to TRBD2 (5 bases). The CDR3 is 17 residues long. Germline V gene sequence: CDR1 LGHDT, CDR2 YNNKEL (reference sequence). The V gene lost 2 bases and the J gene lost 2 bases, with 15 bases spanning the gap. The CDR3 DNA sequence: TGTGCCAGCAGCCAACTGCGAGCGGACCGAAACACCGGGGAGCTGTTTTTT. Translated: CASSQLRADRNTGELFF. Variable domain in full (rest from reference TRBV3-1 and TRBJ2-2): DTAVSQTPKYLVTQMGNDKSIKCEQNLGHDTMYWYKQDSKKFLKIMFSYNNKELIINETVPNRFSPKSPDKAHLNLHINSLELGDSAVYFCASSQLRADRNTGELFFGEGSRLTVL.

This clonotype was observed many times. J is TRBJ2-1 and V is TRBV12-5; D is possibly TRBD2 (6 bases). Germline CDR1 and CDR2: LGHNT and FRNRAP. V lost 4 bases to trimming and J lost 10 bases, with 26 bases between them. CDR3 length: 17 residues. This CDR3 reads CASGSAGLEGQSKEQFF. DNA for the CDR3: TGTGCTAGTGGTTCTGCGGGGCTAGAAGGGCAGAGCAAGGAGCAGTTCTTC.

Many counts were recorded for this clonotype. V usage is TRBV4-1 and J usage is TRBJ2-3; 9 positions match TRBD2. The CDR3 has 18 residues. V was clipped by 0 bases and J by 1 base; unmatched bases: 8. Germline CDR1 MGHRA, CDR2 YSYEKL. The CDR3 loop is CASSQDIAGVTRTDTQYF. CDR3 sequence (DNA): TGCGCCAGCAGCCAAGATATAGCGGGAGTTACCCGCACAGATACGCAGTATTTT.

This clonotype was counted at least ten times. V and J are TRBV20-1 and TRBJ1-5; the D is unclear. The CDR3 is made up of 12 amino acids. The V end was cut by 3 bases, the J end by 6 bases, with 9 bases between. The germline CDR1 and CDR2 sequences are DFQATT and SNEGSKA (reference sequence). This chain's CDR3 is CSARTVGQPQHF. CDR3 coding DNA: TGCAGTGCTAGGACGGTCGGTCAGCCCCAGCATTTT.